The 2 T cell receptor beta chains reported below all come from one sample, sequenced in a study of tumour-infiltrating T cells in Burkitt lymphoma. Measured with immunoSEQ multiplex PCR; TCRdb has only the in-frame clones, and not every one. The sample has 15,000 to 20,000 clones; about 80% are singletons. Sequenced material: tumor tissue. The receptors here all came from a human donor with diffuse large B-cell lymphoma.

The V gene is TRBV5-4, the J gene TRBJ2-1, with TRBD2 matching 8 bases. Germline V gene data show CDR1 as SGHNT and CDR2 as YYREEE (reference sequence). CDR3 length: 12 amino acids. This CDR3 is CEWTSPANEQFF. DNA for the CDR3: TGTGAGTGGACTAGCCCGGCCAATGAGCAGTTCTTC.

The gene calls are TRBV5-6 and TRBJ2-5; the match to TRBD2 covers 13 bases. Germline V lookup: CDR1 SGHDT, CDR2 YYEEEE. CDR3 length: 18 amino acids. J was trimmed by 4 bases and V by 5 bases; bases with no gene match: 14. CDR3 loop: CASSPGLAGALGGETQYF. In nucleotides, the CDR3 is TGTGCCAGCAGTCCCGGACTAGCGGGAGCGTTGGGGGGAGAGACCCAGTACTTC.